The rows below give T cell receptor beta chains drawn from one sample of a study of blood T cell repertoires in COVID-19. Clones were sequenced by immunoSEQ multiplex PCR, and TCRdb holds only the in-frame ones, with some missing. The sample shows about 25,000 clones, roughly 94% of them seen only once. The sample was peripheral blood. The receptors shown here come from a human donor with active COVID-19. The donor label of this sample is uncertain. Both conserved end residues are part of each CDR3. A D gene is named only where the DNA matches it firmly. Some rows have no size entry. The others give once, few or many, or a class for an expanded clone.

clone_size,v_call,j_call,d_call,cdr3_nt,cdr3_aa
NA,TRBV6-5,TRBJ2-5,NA,TGTGCCAGCAGTCAGCGGGAAGAGACCCAGTACTTC,CASSQREETQYF
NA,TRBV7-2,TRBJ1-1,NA,TGTGCCAGCAGCTTACAGGCTTTGGCTAACACTGAAGCTTTCTTT,CASSLQALANTEAFF
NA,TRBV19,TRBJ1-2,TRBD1,TGTGCCAGTAGTGACAGGGGGCAGGATGGCTACACCTTC,CASSDRGQDGYTF
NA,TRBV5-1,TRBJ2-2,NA,TGCGCCAGCAGCTCACGCGGGGCGAACACCGGGGAGCTGTTTTTT,CASSSRGANTGELFF
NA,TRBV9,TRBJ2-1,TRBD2,TGTGCCAGCAGCCAATTGGTACTAGCGGGGGGCTACAATGAGCAGTTCTTC,CASSQLVLAGGYNEQFF
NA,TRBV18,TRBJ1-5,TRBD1,TGTGCCAGCTCCCTCGACAGGGCTGATCCCAATCAGCCCCAGCATTTT,CASSLDRADPNQPQHF
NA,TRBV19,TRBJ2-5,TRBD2,TGTGCCAGTAGTCGTGAGACTAGCGTGACCCAGTACTTC,CASSRETSVTQYF
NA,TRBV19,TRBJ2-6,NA,TGTGCCAGTAGTATGGGAGTAATAGGGTCTGGGGCCAACGTCCTGACTTTC,CASSMGVIGSGANVLTF
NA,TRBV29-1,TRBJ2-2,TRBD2,TGCAGCGTTGAGGGCACTAGCGGGCCGGGCGGGGAGCTGTTTTTT,CSVEGTSGPGGELFF
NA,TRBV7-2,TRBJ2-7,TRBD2,TGTGCCAGCAGCTTAGTAGGACTAGCGGGGGGCTCTTCCTACGAGCAGTACTTC,CASSLVGLAGGSSYEQYF
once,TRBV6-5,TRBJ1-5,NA,TGTGCCAGCAAGAAGGACAAGGCGGATCAGCCCCAGCATTTT,CASKKDKADQPQHF
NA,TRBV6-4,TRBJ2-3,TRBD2,TGTGCCAGCAGAGGGACTAGCGGGATTTCGGATACGCAGTATTTT,CASRGTSGISDTQYF
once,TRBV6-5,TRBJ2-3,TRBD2,TGTGCCAGCAATCGACTAGCGGGAGGCACAGATACGCAGTATTTT,CASNRLAGGTDTQYF
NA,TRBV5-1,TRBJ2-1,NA,TGCGCCAGCAGCTTGGCGGGTGTCGGCGCGGATGAGCAGTTCTTC,CASSLAGVGADEQFF
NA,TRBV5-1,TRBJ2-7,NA,TGCGCCAGCAGCAGCGGACTATCCTACTCCTACGAGCAGTACTTC,CASSSGLSYSYEQYF
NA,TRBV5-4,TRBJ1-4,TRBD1,TGTGCCAGCAGCTTGGACAGGGGGAGAAATGAAAAACTGTTTTTT,CASSLDRGRNEKLFF
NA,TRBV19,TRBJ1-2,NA,TGTGCCAGTAGTATTTCGTGGACAGAGCTCTATGGCTACACCTTC,CASSISWTELYGYTF
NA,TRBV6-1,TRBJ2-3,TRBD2,TGTGCCAGCAGTGGCTCAATAGCGGGGGGCACAGATACGCAGTATTTT,CASSGSIAGGTDTQYF
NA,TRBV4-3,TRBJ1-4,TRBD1,TGCGCCAGCAGCCAAGCAGGACAGGGAGGTGAAAAACTGTTTTTT,CASSQAGQGGEKLFF
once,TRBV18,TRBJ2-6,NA,TGTGCCAGCTCACCATTTACAGGCAACTCTGGGGCCAACGTCCTGACTTTC,CASSPFTGNSGANVLTF
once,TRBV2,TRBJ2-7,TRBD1,TGTGCCAGCATCCGAAGGGGGACAGGGGCCTACGAGCAGTACTTC,CASIRRGTGAYEQYF
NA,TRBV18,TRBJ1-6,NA,TGTGCCAGCTCCCAAAACAAGAATTCACCCCTCCACTTT,CASSQNKNSPLHF
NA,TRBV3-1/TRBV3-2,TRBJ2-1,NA,TGTGCCAGCAGCCAAATGCCGGGGGTCTCAAGCGATGAGCAGTTCTTC,CASSQMPGVSSDEQFF
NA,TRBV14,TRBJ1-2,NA,TGTGCCAGCAGCCAGGGCCAGATCTATGGCTACACCTTC,CASSQGQIYGYTF
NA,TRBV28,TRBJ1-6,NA,TGTGCCAGCAGTCCATCAACAGGGAATAATTCACCCCTCCACTTT,CASSPSTGNNSPLHF
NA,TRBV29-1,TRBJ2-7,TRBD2,TGCAGCGTCGCTAACCGACTAGCGGAAAACTCCTACGAGCAGTACTTC,CSVANRLAENSYEQYF